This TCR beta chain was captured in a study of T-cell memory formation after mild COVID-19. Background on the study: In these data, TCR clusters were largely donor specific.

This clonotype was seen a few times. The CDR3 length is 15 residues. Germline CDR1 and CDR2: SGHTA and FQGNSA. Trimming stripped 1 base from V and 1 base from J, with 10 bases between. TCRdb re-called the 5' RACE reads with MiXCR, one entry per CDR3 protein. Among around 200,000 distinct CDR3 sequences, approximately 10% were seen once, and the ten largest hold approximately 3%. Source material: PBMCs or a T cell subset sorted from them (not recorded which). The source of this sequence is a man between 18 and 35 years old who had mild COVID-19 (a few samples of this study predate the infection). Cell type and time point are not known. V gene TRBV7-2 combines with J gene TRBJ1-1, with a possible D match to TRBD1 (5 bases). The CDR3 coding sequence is TGTGCCAGCAGCTTAGTAGGCAGGGCGAACACTGAAGCTTTCTTT. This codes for CASSLVGRANTEAFF.